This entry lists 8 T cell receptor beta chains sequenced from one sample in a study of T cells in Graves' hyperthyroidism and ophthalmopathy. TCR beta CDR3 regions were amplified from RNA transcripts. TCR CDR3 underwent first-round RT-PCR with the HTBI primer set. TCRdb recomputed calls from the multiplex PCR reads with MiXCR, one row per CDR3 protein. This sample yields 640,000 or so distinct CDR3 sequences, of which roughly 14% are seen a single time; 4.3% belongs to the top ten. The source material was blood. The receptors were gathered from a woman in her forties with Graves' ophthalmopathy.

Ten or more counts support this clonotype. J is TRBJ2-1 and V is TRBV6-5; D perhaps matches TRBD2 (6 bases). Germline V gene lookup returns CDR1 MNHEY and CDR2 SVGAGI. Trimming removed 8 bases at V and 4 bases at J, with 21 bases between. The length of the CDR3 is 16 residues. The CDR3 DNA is TGTGCCAGCTCGACGGAGGGGTCAGGGCCTTACAATGAGCAGTTCTTC. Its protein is CASSTEGSGPYNEQFF.

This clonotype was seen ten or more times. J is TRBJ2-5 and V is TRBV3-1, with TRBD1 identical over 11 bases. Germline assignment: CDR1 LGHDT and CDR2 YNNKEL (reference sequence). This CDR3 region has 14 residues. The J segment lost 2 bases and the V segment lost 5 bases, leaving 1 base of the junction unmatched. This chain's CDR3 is CASSGDRGQETQYF. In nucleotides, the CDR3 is TGTGCCAGCAGCGGGGACAGGGGGCAAGAGACCCAGTACTTC.

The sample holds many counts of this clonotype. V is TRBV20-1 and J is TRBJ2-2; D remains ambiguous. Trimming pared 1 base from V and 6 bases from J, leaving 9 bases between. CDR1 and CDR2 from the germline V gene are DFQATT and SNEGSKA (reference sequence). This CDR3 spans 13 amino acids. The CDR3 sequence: CSARGSRPGELFF. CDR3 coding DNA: TGCAGTGCTAGAGGATCAAGGCCCGGGGAGCTGTTTTTT.

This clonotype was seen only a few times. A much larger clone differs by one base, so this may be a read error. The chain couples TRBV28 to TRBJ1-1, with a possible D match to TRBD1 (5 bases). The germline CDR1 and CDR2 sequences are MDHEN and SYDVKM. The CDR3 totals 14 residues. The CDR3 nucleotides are TGTGCCAGCGGTTTCGGGGGAATGAACACTGAAGCTTTCTTT. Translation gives CASGFGGMNTEAFF.

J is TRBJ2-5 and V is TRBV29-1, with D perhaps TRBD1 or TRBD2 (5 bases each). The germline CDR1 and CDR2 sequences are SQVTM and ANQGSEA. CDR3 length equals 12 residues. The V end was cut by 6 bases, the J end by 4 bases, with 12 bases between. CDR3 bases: TGCAGCGTGAGATTTGGGGGAGAGACCCAGTACTTC. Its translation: CSVRFGGETQYF.

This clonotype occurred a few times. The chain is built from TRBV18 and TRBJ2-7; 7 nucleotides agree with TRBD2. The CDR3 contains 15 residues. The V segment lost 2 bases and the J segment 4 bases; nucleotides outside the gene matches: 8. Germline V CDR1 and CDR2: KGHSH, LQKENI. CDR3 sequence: CASSPAGVKSYEQYF. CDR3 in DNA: TGTGCCAGCTCACCAGCGGGAGTTAAGAGTTACGAGCAGTACTTC.

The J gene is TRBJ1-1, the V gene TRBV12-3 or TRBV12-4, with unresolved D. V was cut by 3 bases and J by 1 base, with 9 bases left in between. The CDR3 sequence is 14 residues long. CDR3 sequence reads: CASSFRRANTEAFF. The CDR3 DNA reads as TGTGCCAGCAGTTTCCGTAGAGCGAACACTGAAGCTTTCTTT.

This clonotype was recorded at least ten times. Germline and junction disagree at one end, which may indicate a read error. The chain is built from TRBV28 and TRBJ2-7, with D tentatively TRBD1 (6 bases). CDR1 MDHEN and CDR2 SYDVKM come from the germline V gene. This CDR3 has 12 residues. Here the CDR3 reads CASSSDRYEQYF. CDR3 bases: TGCGCCAGCAGCTCCGACAGGTACGAGCAGTACTTC.